Listed below are T cell receptor beta chains from one sample, sequenced in a study of shared clonotypes between healthy human individuals. Produced via immunoSEQ multiplex PCR; TCRdb's table is partial and in-frame only. The data show 2 million to 2.5 million clones, just under 95% seen once. Sequencing used naive CD4+ T cells from PBMCs. These receptors came from a young man in good health. Some clones in this sample may be carry-over from other donors' samples. Each CDR3 is given with its conserved first and last residue. D genes are given only for firm matches. Not every row has a clone size; where given, it reads once, few, many or a size class.

>TRBV29-1|TRBJ2-4|.|.
CSVYHPGGLKNIQYF
TGCAGCGTTTATCACCCCGGGGGGCTCAAAAACATTCAGTACTTC
>TRBV5-8|TRBJ1-1|.|TRBD1
CASSRGQLVGTEAFF
TGTGCCAGCAGCCGGGGACAGCTCGTCGGCACTGAAGCTTTCTTT
>TRBV5-6|TRBJ2-5|once|.
CASSFAPRGASGYQETQYF
TGTGCCAGCAGCTTTGCCCCACGCGGCGCGTCGGGGTACCAAGAGACCCAGTACTTC
>TRBV14|TRBJ1-1|.|.
CASSQDMNTEAFF
TGTGCCAGCAGCCAGGACATGAACACTGAAGCTTTCTTT
>TRBV5-1|TRBJ2-1|.|TRBD2
CASSLYTGGINEQFF
TGCGCCAGCAGCTTGTATACGGGAGGGATAAATGAGCAGTTCTTC
>TRBV7-2|TRBJ2-3|.|.
CASSLGPRADTQYF
TGTGCCAGCAGCTTAGGTCCTAGGGCAGATACGCAGTATTTT
>TRBV5-1|TRBJ1-4|.|TRBD1
CASSETGPATNEKLFF
TGCGCCAGCAGCGAGACAGGGCCTGCAACTAATGAAAAACTGTTTTTT
>TRBV27|TRBJ2-2|.|.
CASSPWTPANTGELFF
TGTGCCAGCAGTCCATGGACGCCCGCGAACACCGGGGAGCTGTTTTTT
>TRBV18|TRBJ2-3|.|.
CASSRPGVVTDTQYF
TGTGCCAGCTCACGGCCGGGAGTAGTAACAGATACGCAGTATTTT
>TRBV27|TRBJ2-1|.|.
CASSLVRAGSSYNEQFF
TGTGCCAGCAGTTTAGTCAGGGCCGGATCCTCCTACAATGAGCAGTTCTTC
>TRBV16|TRBJ2-1|.|.
CASSQSRAGQFF
TGTGCCAGCAGCCAATCACGGGCAGGTCAGTTCTTC
>TRBV5-3|TRBJ1-6|.|.
CARSFEGKTDSPLHF
TGTGCCAGAAGCTTTGAGGGAAAAACAGATTCACCCCTCCACTTT
>TRBV6-1|TRBJ2-6|.|.
CASIPGGLGANVLTF
TGTGCCAGCATCCCAGGGGGGCTTGGGGCCAACGTCCTGACTTTC
>TRBV4-3|TRBJ2-3|.|.
CASSQAGTPSTDTQYF
TGCGCCAGCAGCCAAGCAGGGACCCCTAGCACAGATACGCAGTATTTT
>TRBV28|TRBJ1-1|.|.
CASSLTATEAFF
TGTGCCAGCAGCCTTACGGCCACTGAAGCTTTCTTT
>TRBV7-8|TRBJ2-1|.|.
CASSLEVGFFGLGNEQFF
TGTGCCAGCAGCTTAGAGGTGGGATTCTTCGGACTTGGGAATGAGCAGTTCTTC
>TRBV19|TRBJ1-1|once|TRBD1
CASRKDRGLTEAFF
TGTGCCAGTAGGAAGGACAGGGGGTTAACTGAAGCTTTCTTT
>TRBV7-9|TRBJ2-7|.|TRBD1
CASSSTGAYEQYF
TGTGCCAGCAGCTCTACAGGGGCCTACGAGCAGTACTTC
>TRBV5-1|TRBJ1-1|.|.
CASAPRVGNTEAFF
TGCGCCAGCGCCCCACGGGTTGGGAACACTGAAGCTTTCTTT
>TRBV27|TRBJ1-1|.|.
CASRFDRRGPEAFF
TGTGCCAGCAGGTTCGACAGGCGGGGCCCTGAAGCTTTCTTT
>TRBV28|TRBJ2-7|.|TRBD1
CASSRQGYEQYF
TGTGCCAGCAGTCGACAGGGATACGAGCAGTACTTC
>TRBV5-1|TRBJ1-2|few|TRBD1
CASSQQGTGRYGYTF
TGCGCCAGCAGCCAACAGGGGACCGGGCGCTATGGCTACACCTTC
>TRBV11-2|TRBJ2-7|.|.
CASSQNGGFEQYF
TGTGCCAGCAGCCAAAATGGGGGGTTCGAGCAGTACTTC
>TRBV7-2|TRBJ2-3|.|.
CASSVSGFSTRDTQYF
TGTGCCAGCAGCGTAAGCGGGTTCTCTACCCGGGATACGCAGTATTTT
>TRBV28|TRBJ2-7|.|TRBD2
CASSLEGLAAAGEQYF
TGTGCCAGCAGTTTAGAGGGACTAGCGGCCGCCGGAGAGCAGTACTTC
>TRBV4-1|TRBJ2-7|.|.
CASSQNTRGYEQYF
TGCGCCAGCAGCCAGAATACCAGAGGCTACGAGCAGTACTTC
>TRBV5-1|TRBJ2-7|.|.
CASSLFADEQYF
TGCGCCAGCAGCTTATTCGCGGACGAGCAGTACTTC
>TRBV7-3|TRBJ2-2|.|.
CASSSAGVRGGELFF
TGTGCCAGCAGCTCCGCTGGGGTTCGAGGCGGGGAGCTGTTTTTT
>TRBV7-2|TRBJ2-1|.|.
CASSLGQASSYNEQFF
TGTGCCAGCAGCTTAGGCCAGGCGAGCTCCTACAATGAGCAGTTCTTC
>TRBV7-2|TRBJ2-7|.|.
CASGTRGSYEQYF
TGTGCCAGCGGAACCAGAGGGTCCTACGAGCAGTACTTC
>TRBV15|TRBJ1-2|.|.
CATSRDQYGYTF
TGTGCCACCAGCAGAGACCAGTATGGCTACACCTTC
>TRBV28|TRBJ2-1|.|TRBD2
CASSLWASGSSNEQFF
TGTGCCAGCAGTTTATGGGCTAGCGGGAGCAGTAATGAGCAGTTCTTC
>TRBV6-1|TRBJ2-7|.|TRBD1
CASSRDRGGLEQYF
TGTGCCAGCAGTAGGGACAGGGGGGGCCTGGAGCAGTACTTC
>TRBV19|TRBJ2-5|.|TRBD2
CASKAGGPGQETQYF
TGTGCCAGTAAAGCGGGAGGGCCGGGGCAAGAGACCCAGTACTTC
>TRBV29-1|TRBJ2-5|.|TRBD2
CSVENSLAAQETQYF
TGCAGCGTTGAAAACTCACTAGCGGCCCAAGAGACCCAGTACTTC
>TRBV19|TRBJ2-7|.|TRBD1
CASSMYPGGPYEQYF
TGTGCCAGTAGTATGTATCCAGGGGGCCCCTACGAGCAGTACTTC
>TRBV28|TRBJ1-1|.|.
CASSILKRGGEAFF
TGTGCCAGCAGTATCCTTAAGAGGGGCGGTGAAGCTTTCTTT
>TRBV5-1|TRBJ1-1|.|.
CASSRLSVNTEAFF
TGCGCCAGCAGCCGCTTGTCCGTGAACACTGAAGCTTTCTTT
>TRBV19|TRBJ2-1|.|TRBD2
CASSILWEGPENEQFF
TGTGCCAGTAGTATTCTTTGGGAGGGCCCGGAAAATGAGCAGTTCTTC
>TRBV9|TRBJ2-7|.|TRBD2
CASSVAGGRANEQYF
TGTGCCAGCAGCGTAGCCGGCGGGAGGGCCAACGAGCAGTACTTC
>TRBV6-1|TRBJ2-3|.|.
CASSIPSTDTQYF
TGTGCCAGCAGTATTCCTAGCACAGATACGCAGTATTTT
>TRBV5-1|TRBJ2-2|.|TRBD2
CASSLGDSSGMRELFF
TGCGCCAGCAGCTTGGGAGACTCTAGCGGGATGAGGGAGCTGTTTTTT
>TRBV11-3|TRBJ2-1|once|TRBD2
CASSLGVAGALDEQFF
TGTGCCAGCAGCTTAGGAGTAGCGGGAGCATTGGATGAGCAGTTCTTC
>TRBV6-5|TRBJ2-7|.|.
CASSYRGGPSYEQYF
TGTGCCAGCAGTTACCGGGGCGGGCCCTCCTACGAGCAGTACTTC
>TRBV7-3|TRBJ2-5|.|TRBD2
CASSTQGLAGGMETQYF
TGTGCCAGCAGCACCCAAGGACTAGCGGGAGGGATGGAGACCCAGTACTTC
>TRBV29-1|TRBJ1-1|few|TRBD1
CSVLTGLNTEAFF
TGCAGCGTTCTGACAGGGTTGAACACTGAAGCTTTCTTT
>TRBV5-4|TRBJ2-1|.|.
CASSTWQAISYNEQFF
TGTGCCAGCAGCACATGGCAGGCTATCTCCTACAATGAGCAGTTCTTC
>TRBV6-6|TRBJ1-5|.|TRBD1
CASSSGTGVSNQPQHF
TGTGCCAGCAGTTCCGGGACAGGGGTCTCCAATCAGCCCCAGCATTTT
>TRBV11-3|TRBJ1-1|.|.
CASSRGASNTEAFF
TGTGCCAGCAGCAGGGGAGCCTCTAACACTGAAGCTTTCTTT
>TRBV9|TRBJ2-7|.|TRBD1
CASSPGQGHYEQYF
TGTGCCAGCAGCCCAGGACAGGGGCACTACGAGCAGTACTTC
>TRBV7-2|TRBJ2-7|.|.
CASSLGTGHSSYEQYF
TGTGCCAGCAGCTTAGGGACGGGACACAGCTCCTACGAGCAGTACTTC
>TRBV6-1|TRBJ2-1|.|TRBD1
CASNLGGQGINEQFF
TGTGCCAGCAACCTTGGGGGACAGGGTATCAATGAGCAGTTCTTC
>TRBV2|TRBJ1-4|.|.
CASSEWREGGLFF
TGTGCCAGCAGTGAATGGAGGGAGGGGGGGCTGTTTTTT
>TRBV18|TRBJ2-5|.|TRBD2
CASSPLAVQETQYF
TGTGCCAGCTCACCCCTAGCGGTCCAAGAGACCCAGTACTTC